This is a list of T cell receptor beta chains from one sample in a study of T-cell reconstitution after alpha-beta-depleted transplantation in children. MiXCR was run by TCRdb on the PCR reads, yielding one entry per CDR3 protein. This table has hundreds of thousands of distinct CDR3 sequences, around 12% appearing once. The sequencing used PBMCs from the stem cell graft donor, collected from the stem cell graft. The source of these receptors is a human donor who donated a stem cell graft to a child with combined immunodeficiency. CDR3s include the opening cysteine and the closing phenylalanine or tryptophan. The D gene is left open where the match is weak. A clone size is listed for some rows: how often the clone was seen (once, few, many), or a class if it is expanded.

d_call	clone_size	cdr3_length	v_call	j_call	cdr3_aa	cdr3_nt
NA	NA	16	TRBV5-1	TRBJ2-7	CASSLQSRGQIDEQYF	TGCGCCAGCAGCTTACAATCCAGGGGCCAGATCGACGAGCAGTACTTC
NA	few	17	TRBV7-6	TRBJ2-7	CASSSPPTRSINYEQYF	TGTGCCAGCAGCTCCCCCCCCACGAGGTCTATCAACTACGAGCAGTACTTC
NA	NA	11	TRBV10-3	TRBJ2-1	CATLEGAEQFF	TGTGCCACCCTGGAAGGTGCTGAGCAGTTCTTC
TRBD1	NA	15	TRBV29-1	TRBJ1-4	CSVVSPGQGYEKLFF	TGCAGCGTTGTCTCTCCGGGACAGGGCTACGAAAAACTGTTTTTT
TRBD1	NA	16	TRBV4-3	TRBJ1-1	CASSQGATGGNTEAFF	TGCGCCAGCAGCCAAGGCGCCACAGGGGGTAACACTGAAGCTTTCTTT
TRBD2	few	15	TRBV6-2/TRBV6-3	TRBJ2-7	CASSYSRLAGSEQYF	TGTGCCAGCAGTTACTCGAGACTAGCGGGGAGCGAGCAGTACTTC
NA	many	14	TRBV12-3/TRBV12-4	TRBJ1-1	CASSLAGGKTEAFF	TGTGCCAGCAGTTTAGCTGGGGGGAAGACTGAAGCTTTCTTT
NA	many	16	TRBV4-3	TRBJ2-3	CASSQEGRVFTDTQYF	TGCGCCAGCAGCCAAGAAGGCAGGGTATTCACAGATACGCAGTATTTT
NA	few	14	TRBV7-9	TRBJ1-1	CASSPLGTNTEAFF	TGTGCCAGCAGCCCCCTTGGGACGAACACTGAAGCTTTCTTT
TRBD1	few	14	TRBV28	TRBJ2-5	CAISTGGIRETQYF	TGTGCCATCTCTACAGGGGGGATAAGGGAGACCCAGTACTTC